A selection of T cell receptor beta chains follows, all from one sample in a study of control samples from healthy donors and cancer patients. TCRdb keeps only in-frame clones here, not all; method: immunoSEQ multiplex PCR. The sample holds 120,000 or so clones, around 90% seen once. Material: blood. The source is a man aged 18-30 years in good health. Both conserved end residues are trimmed from each CDR3.

v_call: TRBV15
j_call: TRBJ1-1
cdr3_aa: ATSRGAANTEAF

v_call: TRBV6-1
j_call: TRBJ1-5
cdr3_aa: ASSERQGHQPQH

v_call: TRBV12-3/TRBV12-4
j_call: TRBJ2-7
cdr3_aa: ASSSYRGEQY

v_call: TRBV3-1/TRBV3-2
j_call: TRBJ1-1
cdr3_aa: ASSPQGTNTEAF

v_call: TRBV6-4
j_call: TRBJ1-1
cdr3_aa: ASSLTGEDTEAF

v_call: TRBV5-1
j_call: TRBJ2-1
cdr3_aa: ASSTQGASYNEQF

v_call: TRBV5-6
j_call: TRBJ2-3
cdr3_aa: ASSLGSRVTDTQY

v_call: TRBV6-5
j_call: TRBJ1-6
cdr3_aa: ASSYAGQGSPLH

v_call: TRBV5-6
j_call: TRBJ2-7
cdr3_aa: ASSQGTRSSYEQY

v_call: TRBV3-1/TRBV3-2
j_call: TRBJ2-3
cdr3_aa: ASSQELSAPDTQY

v_call: TRBV30
j_call: TRBJ1-1
cdr3_aa: AWSVISGYEAF

v_call: TRBV15
j_call: TRBJ1-4
cdr3_aa: ATRPGETNEKLF

v_call: TRBV5-1
j_call: TRBJ2-1
cdr3_aa: ASSLGDRAYNEQF

v_call: TRBV14
j_call: TRBJ2-3
cdr3_aa: ASSQDAVLSGTDTQY

v_call: TRBV3-1/TRBV3-2
j_call: TRBJ2-7
cdr3_aa: ASSDSGAYEQY

v_call: TRBV5-1
j_call: TRBJ1-3
cdr3_aa: ASSLESSGNTIY

v_call: TRBV9
j_call: TRBJ1-5
cdr3_aa: VSSVGNSNQPQH

v_call: TRBV2
j_call: TRBJ2-7
cdr3_aa: ASSLSALSYEQY

v_call: TRBV5-8
j_call: TRBJ1-1
cdr3_aa: ASSLRAGIIGTEAF

v_call: TRBV5-1
j_call: TRBJ2-5
cdr3_aa: ASSTGTVKETQY

v_call: TRBV29-1
j_call: TRBJ2-1
cdr3_aa: SAGLAGYNEQF

v_call: TRBV5-4
j_call: TRBJ1-3
cdr3_aa: ASSLAGDRGPRSGNTIY

v_call: TRBV6-2/TRBV6-3
j_call: TRBJ1-4
cdr3_aa: ASSPSTGRGEKLF

v_call: TRBV19
j_call: TRBJ1-5
cdr3_aa: ASSIGGVPQPQH

v_call: TRBV10-1
j_call: TRBJ2-1
cdr3_aa: ASRPGLANNEQF

v_call: TRBV18
j_call: TRBJ1-1
cdr3_aa: ASAGDGNTEAF

v_call: TRBV29-1
j_call: TRBJ1-1
cdr3_aa: SVAKGAVSEAF

v_call: TRBV27
j_call: TRBJ2-7
cdr3_aa: ASSFLPSSREQY

v_call: TRBV7-2
j_call: TRBJ2-7
cdr3_aa: ASSLVEGLYEQY

v_call: TRBV6-6
j_call: TRBJ2-5
cdr3_aa: ASSPQFQETQY

v_call: TRBV6-5
j_call: TRBJ1-2
cdr3_aa: ASGALSNYGYT

v_call: TRBV5-1
j_call: TRBJ2-7
cdr3_aa: ASSIGTGRYEQY

v_call: TRBV27
j_call: TRBJ2-3
cdr3_aa: ASRSGQGRVDTQY

v_call: TRBV6-6
j_call: TRBJ1-5
cdr3_aa: ASSGQGYNQPQH

v_call: TRBV12-3/TRBV12-4
j_call: TRBJ2-7
cdr3_aa: ASSWDGYEQY

v_call: TRBV5-5
j_call: TRBJ1-2
cdr3_aa: ASSLASGPAYGYT

v_call: TRBV18
j_call: TRBJ1-3
cdr3_aa: ASAGDRGQNTIY

v_call: TRBV29-1
j_call: TRBJ2-1
cdr3_aa: SAGDGPINEQF

v_call: TRBV12-3/TRBV12-4
j_call: TRBJ1-2
cdr3_aa: ASSTRVGGYT

v_call: TRBV7-7
j_call: TRBJ1-1
cdr3_aa: ASSSGVNTEAF